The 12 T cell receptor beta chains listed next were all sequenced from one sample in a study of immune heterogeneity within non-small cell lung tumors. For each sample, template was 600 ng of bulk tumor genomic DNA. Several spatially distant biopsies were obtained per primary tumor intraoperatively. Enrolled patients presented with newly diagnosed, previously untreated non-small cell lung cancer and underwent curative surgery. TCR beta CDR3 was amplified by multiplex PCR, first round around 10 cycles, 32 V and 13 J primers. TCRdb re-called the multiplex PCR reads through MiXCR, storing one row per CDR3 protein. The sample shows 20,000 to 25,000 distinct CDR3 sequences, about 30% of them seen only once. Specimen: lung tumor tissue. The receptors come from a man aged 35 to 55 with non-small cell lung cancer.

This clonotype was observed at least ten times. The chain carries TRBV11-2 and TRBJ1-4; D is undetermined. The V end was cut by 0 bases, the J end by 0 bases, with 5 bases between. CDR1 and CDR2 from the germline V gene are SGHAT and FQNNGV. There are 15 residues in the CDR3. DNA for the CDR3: TGTGCCAGCAGCTTAGAGGTTGCAACTAATGAAAAACTGTTTTTT. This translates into CASSLEVATNEKLFF.

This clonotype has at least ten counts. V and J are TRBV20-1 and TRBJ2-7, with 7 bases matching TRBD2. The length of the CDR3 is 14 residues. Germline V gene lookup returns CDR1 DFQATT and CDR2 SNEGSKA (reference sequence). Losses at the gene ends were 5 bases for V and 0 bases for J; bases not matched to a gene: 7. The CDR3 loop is CSAQRLAYSYEQYF. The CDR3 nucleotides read TGCAGTGCTCAGAGACTAGCCTACTCCTACGAGCAGTACTTC.

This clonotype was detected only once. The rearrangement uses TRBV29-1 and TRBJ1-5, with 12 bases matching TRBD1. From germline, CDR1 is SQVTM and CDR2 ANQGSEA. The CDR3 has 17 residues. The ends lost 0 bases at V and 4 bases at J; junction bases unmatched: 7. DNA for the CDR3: TGCAGCGTTGAAGAATTTCGGGACAGGGGGCTGAATCAGCCCCAGCATTTT. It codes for CSVEEFRDRGLNQPQHF.

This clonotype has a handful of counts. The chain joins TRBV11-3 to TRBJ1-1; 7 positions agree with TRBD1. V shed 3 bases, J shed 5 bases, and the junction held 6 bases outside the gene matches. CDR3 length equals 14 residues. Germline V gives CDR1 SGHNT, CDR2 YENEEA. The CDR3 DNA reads TGTGCCAGCAGCTTTTCCCAGGGGGGGACTGAAGCTTTCTTT. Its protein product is CASSFSQGGTEAFF.

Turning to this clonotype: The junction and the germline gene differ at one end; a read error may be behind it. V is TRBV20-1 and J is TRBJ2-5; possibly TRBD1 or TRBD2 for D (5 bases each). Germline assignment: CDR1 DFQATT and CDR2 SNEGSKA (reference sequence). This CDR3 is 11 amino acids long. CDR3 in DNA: TGCGGTGCTAGAGGGGTGGAGACCCAGTACTTC. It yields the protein CGARGVETQYF.

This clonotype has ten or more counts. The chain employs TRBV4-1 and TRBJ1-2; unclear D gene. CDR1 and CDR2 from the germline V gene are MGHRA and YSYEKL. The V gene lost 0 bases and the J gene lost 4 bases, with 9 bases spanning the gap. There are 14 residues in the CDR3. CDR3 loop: CASSQESKFYGYTF. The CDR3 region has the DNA TGCGCCAGCAGCCAAGAATCCAAGTTCTATGGCTACACCTTC.

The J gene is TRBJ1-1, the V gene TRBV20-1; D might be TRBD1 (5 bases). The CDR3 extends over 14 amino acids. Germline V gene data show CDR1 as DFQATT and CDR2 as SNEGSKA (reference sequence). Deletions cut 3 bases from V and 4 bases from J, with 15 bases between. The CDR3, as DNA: TGCAGTGCTAGTAGACTACAGGTCCCCACTGAAGCTTTCTTT. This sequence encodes CSASRLQVPTEAFF.

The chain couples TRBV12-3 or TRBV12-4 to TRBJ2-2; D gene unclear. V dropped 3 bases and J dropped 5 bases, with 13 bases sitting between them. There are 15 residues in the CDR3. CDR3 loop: CASSFYWPETGELFF. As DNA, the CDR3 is TGTGCCAGCAGTTTCTACTGGCCGGAAACCGGGGAGCTGTTTTTT.

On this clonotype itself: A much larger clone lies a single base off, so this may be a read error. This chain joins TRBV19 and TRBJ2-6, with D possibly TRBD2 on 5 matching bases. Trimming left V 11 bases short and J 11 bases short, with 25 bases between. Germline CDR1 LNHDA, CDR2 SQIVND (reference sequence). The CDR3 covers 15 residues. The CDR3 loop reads CAVRIRGTLPDVLTF. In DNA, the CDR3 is TGTGCCGTAAGGATCCGGGGTACCCTGCCTGACGTCCTGACTTTC.

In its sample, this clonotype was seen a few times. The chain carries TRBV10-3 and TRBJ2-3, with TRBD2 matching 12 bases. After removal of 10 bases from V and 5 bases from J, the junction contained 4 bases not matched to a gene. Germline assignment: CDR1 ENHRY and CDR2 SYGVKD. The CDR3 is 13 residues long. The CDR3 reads CATATSGRDTQYF. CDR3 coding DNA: TGTGCCACCGCGACTAGCGGGAGAGATACGCAGTATTTT.

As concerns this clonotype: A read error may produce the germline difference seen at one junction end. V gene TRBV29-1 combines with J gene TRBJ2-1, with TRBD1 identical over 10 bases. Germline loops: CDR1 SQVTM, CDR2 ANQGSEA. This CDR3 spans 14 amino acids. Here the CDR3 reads CTVSRRDRGDEQFF. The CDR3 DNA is TGCACCGTTAGTCGTCGGGACAGGGGCGATGAGCAGTTCTTC.

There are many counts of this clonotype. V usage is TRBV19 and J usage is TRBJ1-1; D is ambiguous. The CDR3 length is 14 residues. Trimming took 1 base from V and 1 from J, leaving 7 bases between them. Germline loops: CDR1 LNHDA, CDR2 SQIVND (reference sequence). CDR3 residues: CASSIGPRNTEAFF. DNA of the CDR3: TGTGCCAGTAGTATAGGTCCGAGGAACACTGAAGCTTTCTTT.